Below, 31 T cell receptor beta chains from the same sample are listed, as sequenced in a study of beta chain features in type 1 diabetes. General observations from the study: TCRB CDR3s from Type 1 diabetes patients were moderately but significantly shorter in all four CD4+ subsets.

The whole isolated RNA underwent reverse transcription, so sequencing captured expressed TCRB transcripts. Repertoires were generated with immunoSEQ multiplex PCR, while TCRdb's copy carries only in-frame clones and drops some. The table has 300,000 to 350,000 clones, approximately 13% seen once; the top ten hold over 0.014%. The antigens for these receptors are not known. The sequencing sample was made of naive CD4+ T cells from blood. Receptors originate from a woman between 18 and 30 years old with type 1 diabetes.

This clone was detected only a few times. This chain uses TRBV7-3 with TRBJ2-2, with TRBD1 matching 8 bases. Per germline, CDR1 SGHTA and CDR2 FQGTGA. The CDR3 sequence is 15 residues long. The ends lost 5 bases at V and 4 bases at J; junction bases unmatched: 6. CDR3 region: CASSRGQGLTGELFF. The CDR3 DNA follows: TGTGCCAGCAGCCGCGGACAGGGACTCACCGGGGAGCTGTTTTTT.

The chain carries TRBV28 and TRBJ2-1; D gene ambiguous. Germline lookup yields CDR1 MDHEN and CDR2 SYDVKM. The CDR3 spans 13 residues. Trimming shortened V by 8 bases and J by 10 bases, and 18 bases separated the two germline ends. This CDR3 reads CASRLSPPGEQFF. CDR3 coding DNA: TGTGCCAGCCGCCTATCCCCTCCAGGAGAGCAGTTCTTC.

The V call is TRBV30, the J call TRBJ2-3; 7 bases agree with TRBD2. This CDR3 has 15 amino acids. V shed 3 bases and J 1 base; nucleotides not matched to a gene: 7. Germline V gene data show CDR1 as GTSNPN and CDR2 as SVGIG (reference sequence). This chain's CDR3 is CAWRRWSGGTDTQYF. CDR3 in DNA: TGTGCCTGGAGGAGGTGGAGCGGGGGCACAGATACGCAGTATTTT.

This clone was detected a few times. Written as DNA, the CDR3 is TGTGCCAGCAGCCTAACCGGCGGGGCGGGGGAGACCCAGTACTTC. Its translation: CASSLTGGAGETQYF. The chain recombines TRBV7-7 with TRBJ2-5; a weak D match, TRBD2 (6 bases). The V end was cut by 5 bases, the J end by 5 bases, with 18 bases between. The CDR3 contains 15 residues. Per germline, CDR1 SSHAT and CDR2 FNYEAQ (reference sequence).

This clone turned up a few times. This chain uses TRBV9 with TRBJ1-2; a weak D match, TRBD1 (5 bases). The CDR3 runs to 15 residues. The germline CDR1 and CDR2 sequences are SGDLS and YYNGEE. The V end was cut by 3 bases, the J end by 0 bases, with 12 bases between. The CDR3 DNA follows: TGTGCCAGCAGCGACGCAGGGATAGCTAACTATGGCTACACCTTC. It codes for CASSDAGIANYGYTF.

This clone was recorded a few times. The V and J genes are TRBV7-2 and TRBJ2-2, with 7 bases lining up with TRBD1. CDR3 length equals 14 residues. CDR1 SGHTA and CDR2 FQGNSA come from the germline V gene. The V segment lost 1 base and the J segment 7 bases; nucleotides outside the gene matches: 3. The CDR3 bases are TGTGCCAGCAGCTTAGACAGGGGATACGGGGAGCTGTTTTTT. It specifies CASSLDRGYGELFF.

The rearrangement links TRBV7-6 to TRBJ2-2; possibly TRBD2 for D (6 bases). V lost 6 bases to trimming and J lost 6 bases, with 20 bases between them. In germline, CDR1 is SGHVS, CDR2 FNYEAQ. The CDR3 is made up of 16 amino acids. CDR3: CASSLDSWGVSGELFF. CDR3 sequence (DNA): TGTGCCAGCAGTCTCGACAGTTGGGGGGTTTCCGGGGAGCTGTTTTTT.

V gene TRBV2 combines with J gene TRBJ1-3; no clear D gene. V dropped 7 bases and J dropped 3 bases, with 10 bases sitting between them. Looked up from germline, CDR1 is SNHLY and CDR2 is FYNNEI. This CDR3 spans 13 amino acids. This chain's CDR3 is CASNLELGNTIYF. For the CDR3, the DNA is TGTGCCAGCAACCTAGAACTTGGAAACACCATATATTTT.

This clone has more than one count but fewer than ten. J is TRBJ2-5 and V is TRBV7-9, with D unclear. Germline V gives CDR1 SEHNR, CDR2 FQNEAQ (reference sequence). The V gene lost 4 bases and the J gene lost 0 bases, with 3 bases spanning the gap. The CDR3 is made up of 12 amino acids. CDR3 protein: CASSSYQETQYF. The CDR3 bases are TGTGCCAGCAGCTCATACCAAGAGACCCAGTACTTC.

This clone was seen a few times. Written as DNA, the CDR3 is TGTGCTAGTGGTTCATCCCTCGTTCAGGGGGCGGTGAACACTGAAGCTTTCTTT. It is translated as CASGSSLVQGAVNTEAFF. J is TRBJ1-1 and V is TRBV12-5; TRBD1 agrees at 8 bases. The CDR3 is 18 residues long. Germline values: CDR1 LGHNT, CDR2 FRNRAP. With 4 bases clipped from V and 0 bases from J, the junction kept 13 bases outside the gene matches.

J is TRBJ2-7 and V is TRBV28; D remains ambiguous. The germline V and J ends were trimmed by 2 bases and 3 bases, with 5 bases remaining between them. The V gene's germline CDR1 is MDHEN and CDR2 SYDVKM. This CDR3 contains 12 residues. Written as DNA, the CDR3 is TGTGCCAGCAGTTTAACCAGCTACGAGCAGTACTTC. This gives the protein CASSLTSYEQYF. Looking up the rest from reference TRBV28 and TRBJ2-7 gives the full variable domain: DVKVTQSSRYLVKRTGEKVFLECVQDMDHENMFWYRQDPGLGLRLIYFSYDVKMKEKGDIPEGYSVSREKKERFSLILESASTNQTSMYLCASSLTSYEQYFGPGTRLTVT.

This clone was seen a few times. The V call is TRBV19, the J call TRBJ1-1; 11 bases align to TRBD1. With 5 bases clipped from V and 4 bases from J, the junction kept 6 bases outside the gene matches. In germline, CDR1 is LNHDA, CDR2 SQIVND (reference sequence). This CDR3 region has 15 residues. CDR3 protein: CASSPWTGGGTEAFF. CDR3 nucleotide sequence: TGTGCCAGTAGTCCGTGGACAGGGGGCGGCACTGAAGCTTTCTTT.

This clone was counted a few times. V gene TRBV5-1 combines with J gene TRBJ2-5; 14 nucleotides align to TRBD2. CDR3 length: 16 residues. Germline V gene sequence: CDR1 SGHRS, CDR2 YFSETQ. Trimming took 3 bases from V and 5 from J; bases not matched to a gene: 6. CDR3 DNA: TGCGCCAGCAGCTCCTTGGGACTAGCGGGAGACGAGACCCAGTACTTC. This gives the protein CASSSLGLAGDETQYF.

The CDR3 DNA follows: TGTGCCAGCAGCCCCCAAACAAGACAGGGCCCCTACGAGCAGTACTTC. This codes for CASSPQTRQGPYEQYF. The chain employs TRBV5-4 and TRBJ2-7; 7 bases line up with TRBD1. This CDR3 spans 16 amino acids. Germline CDR1 SGHNT, CDR2 YYREEE (reference sequence). With 4 bases clipped from V and 2 bases from J, the junction kept 12 bases outside the gene matches. The entire variable domain, with the rest obtained from reference TRBV5-4 and TRBJ2-7, is as follows: ETGVTQSPTHLIKTRGQQVTLRCSSQSGHNTVSWYQQALGQGPQFIFQYYREEENGRGNFPPRFSGLQFPNYSSELNVNALELDDSALYLCASSPQTRQGPYEQYFGPGTRLTVT.

Only a few counts were recorded for this clone. The chain uses TRBV7-2 and TRBJ2-3, with 7 bases fitting TRBD2. Looked up from germline, CDR1 is SGHTA and CDR2 is FQGNSA. There are 16 residues in the CDR3. V gave up 5 bases and J gave up 0 bases; unmatched junction bases: 8. CDR3 in amino acids: CASSPNLAVSTDTQYF. As DNA, the CDR3 is TGTGCCAGCAGCCCTAACCTAGCGGTTAGCACAGATACGCAGTATTTT.

The chain's CDR3 is CAWTLGLPTDTQYF. The CDR3 bases are TGTGCCTGGACCCTCGGACTCCCAACAGATACGCAGTATTTT. The chain employs TRBV30 and TRBJ2-3; D may be TRBD2 (5 bases). V was pared by 4 bases and J by 3 bases, with 14 bases between. CDR3 length: 14 residues. CDR1 is GTSNPN and CDR2 is SVGIG in the germline V gene (reference sequence).

This clone has more than one count but fewer than ten. The chain combines TRBV2 with TRBJ1-1; 7 bases line up with TRBD1. The CDR3 is made up of 14 amino acids. V lost 6 bases and J lost 7; bases outside the gene matches: 11. Germline V CDR1 and CDR2: SNHLY, FYNNEI. The CDR3 DNA is TGTGCCAGCAGACTTACAGGGGTCTCGGGTGAAGCTTTCTTT. It encodes CASRLTGVSGEAFF.

V usage is TRBV30 and J usage is TRBJ1-1, with 7 bases identical to TRBD1. Germline CDR1 reads GTSNPN; CDR2 reads SVGIG (reference sequence). The CDR3 is 17 amino acids. Trimming removed 5 bases from V and 0 bases from J; junction bases left unmatched: 15. The CDR3 spells CAWRRVWDSQMNTEAFF. DNA for the CDR3: TGTGCCTGGCGCCGGGTCTGGGACAGCCAAATGAACACTGAAGCTTTCTTT.

CDR3 DNA sequence: TGTGCCAGCAGGAGACAAACGGCCGACGAGCAGTACTTC. It codes for CASRRQTADEQYF. The rearrangement joins TRBV28 to TRBJ2-7; D remains unclear. Trimming left V 6 bases short and J 5 bases short, with 14 bases between. CDR1 MDHEN and CDR2 SYDVKM come from the germline V gene. The CDR3 totals 13 residues.

This chain joins TRBV5-1 and TRBJ2-1; 9 bases fit TRBD2. From germline, CDR1 is SGHRS and CDR2 YFSETQ. This CDR3 is 16 amino acids long. V dropped 0 bases and J dropped 7; count of bases not matched to a gene: 8. In DNA form, the CDR3 reads TGCGCCAGCAGCTTGGTAGCGGGAGTGAATAGGAATGAGCAGTTCTTC. It encodes CASSLVAGVNRNEQFF.

J is TRBJ2-3 and V is TRBV7-2, with 8 bases matching TRBD2. This CDR3 comprises 14 residues. Unmatched junction bases numbered 7, after V lost 5 bases and J lost 6 bases. Germline V lookup: CDR1 SGHTA, CDR2 FQGNSA. The CDR3 sequence is CASSPGLARDTQYF. CDR3 in DNA: TGTGCCAGCAGCCCTGGACTAGCTCGGGATACGCAGTATTTT.

There are a few counts of this clone. This chain uses TRBV6-1 with TRBJ1-5; 7 bases fit TRBD1. The CDR3 is 14 residues long. Germline lookup yields CDR1 MNHNS and CDR2 SASEGT. The trim removed 7 bases at V and 2 bases at J, leaving 5 bases unmatched. The CDR3 protein is CASTRDSGNQPQHF. For the CDR3, the DNA is TGTGCCAGCACTCGGGACAGCGGCAATCAGCCCCAGCATTTT.

This clone showed up just a few times. Other DNA sequences from this sample encode an identical CDR3 as well. The chain couples TRBV5-4 to TRBJ2-1; the D gene is possibly TRBD2 (5 bases). There are 15 residues in the CDR3. Germline-derived CDR1 and CDR2 are SGHNT and YYREEE (reference sequence). V lost 1 base, J lost 2 bases, and 10 bases lay in between. The CDR3 sequence: CASSLNSGAYNEQFF. CDR3 coding DNA: TGTGCCAGCAGCTTGAACAGCGGAGCCTACAATGAGCAGTTCTTC.

In this sample, this clone turned up a few times. The CDR3 DNA reads TGTGCCAGCTGGGCCCGGGACAGGGTTTTCGAAGCTTTCTTT. It translates to CASWARDRVFEAFF. This chain connects TRBV7-2 to TRBJ1-1, with 9 bases lining up with TRBD1. Trimming cost V 8 bases and J 8 bases; bases outside gene matches: 12. There are 14 residues in the CDR3. Per germline, CDR1 SGHTA and CDR2 FQGNSA.

There are a few counts of this clone. V usage is TRBV15 and J usage is TRBJ2-5; 9 positions match TRBD2. The CDR3 extends over 13 amino acids. Germline V gene data show CDR1 as LNHNV and CDR2 as YYDKDF (reference sequence). Trimming took 9 bases from V and 2 from J; bases not matched to a gene: 4. CDR3 amino acids: CATRLAAQETQYF. As DNA, the CDR3 is TGTGCCACAAGACTAGCGGCTCAAGAGACCCAGTACTTC.

This clone was picked up a small number of times. The chain joins TRBV11-2 to TRBJ1-1; D gene ambiguous. Germline values: CDR1 SGHAT, CDR2 FQNNGV. This CDR3 spans 13 amino acids. Trimming pared 0 bases from V and 2 bases from J, leaving 4 bases between. The CDR3 loop is CASSLDPNTEAFF. DNA of the CDR3: TGTGCCAGCAGCTTAGATCCTAACACTGAAGCTTTCTTT.

The chain couples TRBV14 to TRBJ1-2; D unresolved. Germline V lookup: CDR1 SGHDN, CDR2 FVKESK. The CDR3 runs to 14 residues. The V end lost 0 bases, the J end lost 4 bases, and 9 bases lay between the germline ends. The CDR3 DNA reads as TGTGCCAGCAGCCAAGATTCGGGAGCCTATGGCTACACCTTC. Its protein is CASSQDSGAYGYTF.

This clone was detected only a few times. V and J are TRBV28 and TRBJ2-1, with 10 positions matching TRBD2. The junction had 13 bases not matched to a gene; V was cut back by 5 bases and J by 12 bases. The CDR3 totals 15 residues. In germline, CDR1 is MDHEN, CDR2 SYDVKM. The CDR3 loop reads CASSSAAGGGVLQFF. The CDR3 coding sequence is TGTGCCAGCAGTAGTGCAGCGGGAGGGGGGGTCTTGCAGTTCTTC. The variable domain in full, completed from reference TRBV28 and TRBJ2-1, reads DVKVTQSSRYLVKRTGEKVFLECVQDMDHENMFWYRQDPGLGLRLIYFSYDVKMKEKGDIPEGYSVSREKKERFSLILESASTNQTSMYLCASSSAAGGGVLQFFGPGTRLTVL.

The count of this clone is one. This chain links TRBV7-2 with TRBJ2-5, with TRBD2 identical over 10 bases. CDR1 and CDR2 from the germline V gene are SGHTA and FQGNSA. V shed 1 base and J 5 bases; nucleotides not matched to a gene: 4. The CDR3 has 15 amino acids. The CDR3 loop is CASSLEASGSETQYF. For the CDR3, the DNA is TGTGCCAGCAGCTTAGAGGCTAGCGGGAGCGAGACCCAGTACTTC.

In nucleotides, the CDR3 is TGTGCCAGCAGTACCGGGACAGGGGCCTACAATGAGCAGTTCTTC. It codes for CASSTGTGAYNEQFF. V and J are TRBV6-6 and TRBJ2-1; TRBD1 aligns across 10 bases. The CDR3 has 15 amino acids. Per germline, CDR1 MNHNY and CDR2 SVGAGI (reference sequence). V lost 5 bases to trimming and J lost 2 bases; unmatched junction nucleotides: 3.

The V gene is TRBV7-2, the J gene TRBJ2-7; 8 bases fit TRBD1. There are 14 residues in the CDR3. The ends lost 5 bases at V and 2 bases at J; junction bases unmatched: 5. Germline V gives CDR1 SGHTA, CDR2 FQGNSA. CDR3 coding DNA: TGTGCCAGCAGCGAGGACAGGGAGGCCTACGAGCAGTACTTC. Translation gives CASSEDREAYEQYF.